This T cell receptor (beta chain) appears in the sequencing data of a study of radiotherapy plus CTLA-4 blockade in lung cancer. Overall study context: For 15% to 20% of patients, objective responses occurred, and approximately 31% had disease control.

Repertoires were generated with immunoSEQ multiplex PCR, while TCRdb's copy carries only in-frame clones and drops some. This table holds about 73,000 clones, about nine tenths found once. Chemo-refractory metastatic non-small-cell lung cancer patients underwent focal radiation alongside CTLA-4 blockade with ipilimumab. Study outcomes and limitations: Radiotherapy with ipilimumab was followed by blood expansion of tumor-derived clones. Reportedly, early blood T cell clone dynamics best predicted response, with interferon-beta.

Of note for this clone: Its antigen remains unknown.

Germline V gene lookup returns CDR1 MDHEN and CDR2 SYDVKM. The CDR3 extends over 13 amino acids. Deletions cut 5 bases from V and 5 bases from J, with 10 bases between. Sequenced here: peripheral blood, sampled from a patient treated with radiotherapy plus ipilimumab. This sequence was found in a human donor with non-small cell lung cancer that progressed on radiotherapy plus ipilimumab. The chain carries TRBV28 and TRBJ2-1; no definite D call. CDR3 residues: CASSLLSDNEQFF. CDR3 coding DNA: TGTGCCAGCAGTCTGCTAAGCGACAATGAGCAGTTCTTC. Drawing the rest from reference TRBV28 and TRBJ2-1, the complete variable domain is DVKVTQSSRYLVKRTGEKVFLECVQDMDHENMFWYRQDPGLGLRLIYFSYDVKMKEKGDIPEGYSVSREKKERFSLILESASTNQTSMYLCASSLLSDNEQFFGPGTRLTVL.